This T cell receptor (beta chain) was profiled in a study of shared clonotypes between healthy human individuals. As regards this clone: Its antigen is still unknown.

TCRdb keeps only in-frame clones here, not all; method: immunoSEQ multiplex PCR. The sample has 2 million or so clones, less than 95% seen once. Study-wide points: Incompleteness in sorted-subset sequencing, despite large depth, was shown by rarefaction. The sole specimen, blood, was sampled, and tissue repertoires likely differ.

Terminally differentiated effector memory CD45RA+ cells were left out of the naive CD8 fraction, which was CD45RO-negative and positively selected for CCR7. There were no recent acute infections or vaccinations among the donors, who were healthy HIV-negative adults. Germline CDR1 and CDR2: MDHEN and SYDVKM. This CDR3 contains 13 residues. V lost 5 bases and J lost 3, with 10 bases in between. This TCR derives from a young man in good health. This chain joins TRBV28 and TRBJ1-1, with D unclear. Sequences were obtained from naive CD8+ T cells sorted from blood. The CDR3: CASSPAGDTEAFF. The CDR3 bases are TGTGCCAGCAGTCCCGCCGGGGACACTGAAGCTTTCTTT.